This T cell receptor beta chain was recovered during a study of T cells in Graves' hyperthyroidism and ophthalmopathy. Whole-study results and caveats: Ophthalmopathy stood apart from stable hyperthyroidism in a 13 V-J model. Within blood appeared most thyroid clonotypes that had expanded above 0.001.

Amplified TCR beta CDR3 regions came from RNA transcripts. Using the HTBI primer set, a first-round RT-PCR was run on the TCR CDR3. TCRdb fed the multiplex PCR reads into MiXCR, producing one record per CDR3 protein. This table holds about 350,000 distinct CDR3 sequences, roughly 20% found once. The CDR3 runs to 12 residues. CDR1 and CDR2 from the germline V gene are MNHNS and SASEGT. V lost 5 bases, J lost 4 bases, and 9 bases lay in between. Used for diagnoses were clinical symptoms, serum thyroxine and TRAb, thyroid ultrasound and orbital computed tomography. With respect to this clonotype: Its antigen is not identified.

The clonotype comes from a woman aged 40 to 50 with Graves' ophthalmopathy. The chain couples TRBV6-1 to TRBJ2-7; D is undetermined. The sample comprised blood. As DNA, the CDR3 is TGTGCCAGCAGTCAGTCATATTACGAGCAGTACTTC. Amino acids: CASSQSYYEQYF.